The 23 T cell receptor beta chains reported below all come from one sample, sequenced in a study of shared clonotypes between healthy human individuals. Naivety among CD8 cells was defined by CD45RO negativity and positive CCR7 selection, thereby excluding terminally differentiated effector memory CD45RA+ cells. Libraries were prepared by immunoSEQ multiplex PCR; TCRdb keeps only in-frame clonotypes and omits some of them. This table holds about 1,800,000 clones, about 94% found once. Sequencing was done on a sample of naive CD8+ T cells sorted from blood. These receptor sequences come from a man between 18 and 29 years old in good health.

The chain joins TRBV7-9 to TRBJ2-7, with 9 bases aligning to TRBD2. Losses at the gene ends were 1 base for V and 2 bases for J; bases not matched to a gene: 3. CDR1 and CDR2 (germline): SEHNR, FQNEAQ (reference sequence). This CDR3 comprises 15 residues. The CDR3 DNA reads as TGTGCCAGCAGCTTAGGTCCTAGCGGGGCCTACGAGCAGTACTTC. This encodes CASSLGPSGAYEQYF.

The chain combines TRBV6-5 with TRBJ1-2; D perhaps matches TRBD1 (6 bases). CDR3 length: 15 residues. With 2 bases removed from V and 6 bases from J, the gap between germline ends came to 16 bases. CDR1 MNHEY and CDR2 SVGAGI come from the germline V gene. CDR3 residues: CASSYRGAGRDGYTF. CDR3 nucleotide sequence: TGTGCCAGCAGTTACAGGGGGGCAGGGAGAGATGGCTACACCTTC.

The chain links TRBV13 to TRBJ1-2; TRBD1 might be the D (5 bases). The germline CDR1 and CDR2 sequences are PRHDT and FYEKMQ (reference sequence). CDR3 size: 15 residues. Trimming removed 1 base at V and 8 bases at J, with 17 bases between. CDR3 in amino acids: CASSLVRTKKGGYTF. The CDR3 nucleotides read TGTGCCAGCAGCTTAGTCCGGACAAAGAAGGGCGGCTACACCTTC.

Comment on this clone: The identical CDR3 is also encoded by other nucleotide sequences in the sample. The chain is built from TRBV5-4 and TRBJ2-3; TRBD2 might be the D (5 bases). There are 13 residues in the CDR3. From germline, CDR1 is SGHNT and CDR2 YYREEE (reference sequence). V was trimmed by 3 bases and J by 2 bases, leaving 7 bases between them. DNA of the CDR3: TGTGCCAGCAGCTCCGGGGACACAGATACGCAGTATTTT. Its protein product is CASSSGDTDTQYF.

This rearrangement joins TRBV6-1 to TRBJ2-5; weak D call: TRBD1 (5 bases). The CDR3 totals 14 residues. The germline V and J ends were trimmed by 1 base and 7 bases, with 13 bases remaining between them. Germline CDR1 and CDR2: MNHNS and SASEGT. For the CDR3, the DNA is TGTGCCAGCAGTGAAGTAGCAGGGCAGTGGACCCAGTACTTC. Translation gives CASSEVAGQWTQYF.

The chain is built from TRBV29-1 and TRBJ2-7, with 9 bases aligning to TRBD1. V gave up 4 bases and J gave up 2 bases; unmatched junction bases: 12. The germline CDR1 and CDR2 sequences are SQVTM and ANQGSEA. This CDR3 has 16 amino acids. The CDR3 DNA sequence: TGCAGCGTTGGGGAGGGACAGGGCGATGATACCTACGAGCAGTACTTC. This sequence encodes CSVGEGQGDDTYEQYF.

This chain connects TRBV13 to TRBJ2-5; 15 nucleotides match TRBD2. The J segment lost 2 bases and the V segment lost 5 bases, leaving 3 bases of the junction unmatched. The CDR3 sequence is 16 residues long. Looked up from germline, CDR1 is PRHDT and CDR2 is FYEKMQ (reference sequence). CDR3 residues: CASSLGLAGGQETQYF. The CDR3 region has the DNA TGTGCCAGCAGCCTCGGACTAGCGGGAGGGCAAGAGACCCAGTACTTC. The full variable domain, its missing parts supplied by reference TRBV13 and TRBJ2-5, is AAGVIQSPRHLIKEKRETATLKCYPIPRHDTVYWYQQGPGQDPQFLISFYEKMQSDKGSIPDRFSAQQFSDYHSELNMSSLELGDSALYFCASSLGLAGGQETQYFGPGTRLLVL.

The V call is TRBV10-1, the J call TRBJ1-2; D remains ambiguous. Germline loops: CDR1 WNHNN, CDR2 SYGVQD (reference sequence). V was clipped by 3 bases and J by 3 bases, with 8 bases between them. There are 13 residues in the CDR3. The CDR3 here is CASSDPGDYGYTF. In DNA, the CDR3 is TGCGCCAGCAGTGACCCGGGAGACTATGGCTACACCTTC.

The V call is TRBV11-2, the J call TRBJ2-2; D might be TRBD1 (5 bases). CDR1 is SGHAT, CDR2 FQNNGV, per germline. The CDR3 loop spans 15 amino acids. V lost 1 base and J lost 0, with 6 bases in between. The CDR3 protein is CASSLVTANTGELFF. In nucleotides, the CDR3 is TGTGCCAGCAGCTTAGTGACAGCGAACACCGGGGAGCTGTTTTTT. Full variable domain (rest looked up from reference TRBV11-2 and TRBJ2-2): EAGVAQSPRYKIIEKRQSVAFWCNPISGHATLYWYQQILGQGPKLLIQFQNNGVVDDSQLPKDRFSAERLKGVDSTLKIQPAKLEDSAVYLCASSLVTANTGELFFGEGSRLTVL.

The chain is built from TRBV11-1 and TRBJ2-2, with 7 positions matching TRBD2. The V gene end was trimmed by 6 bases and the J gene end by 6 bases; junction bases not matched to a gene: 10. From germline, CDR1 is SGHAT and CDR2 FQDESV (reference sequence). This CDR3 has 15 amino acids. The CDR3 here is CASRRERGRSGELFF. CDR3 DNA sequence: TGTGCCAGCAGGAGGGAGCGGGGTCGGTCCGGGGAGCTGTTTTTT.

The genes are TRBV6-5 and TRBJ1-1; D possibly corresponds to TRBD1 (5 bases). The germline gives CDR1 MNHEY, CDR2 SVGAGI. V lost 0 bases to trimming and J lost 0 bases, with 11 bases between them. The CDR3 has 16 residues. Here the CDR3 DNA reads TGTGCCAGCAGTTACTCGCTCGGGGCGATGAACACTGAAGCTTTCTTT. This gives the protein CASSYSLGAMNTEAFF.

The rearrangement links TRBV19 to TRBJ2-1, with D unresolved. V was cut by 6 bases and J by 7 bases, with 13 bases left in between. The V gene's germline CDR1 is LNHDA and CDR2 SQIVND (reference sequence). The CDR3 extends over 13 amino acids. The CDR3 DNA follows: TGTGCCAGTAGCCCCTTTCAGAGAAATGAGCAGTTCTTC. Residues: CASSPFQRNEQFF.

CDR3 sequence: CAINEETGETQYF. In DNA form, the CDR3 reads TGTGCCATCAATGAAGAGACAGGGGAGACCCAGTACTTC. The chain uses TRBV10-3 and TRBJ2-5, with TRBD1 identical over 7 bases. The junction had 7 bases not matched to a gene; V was cut back by 7 bases and J by 5 bases. CDR1 is ENHRY, CDR2 SYGVKD, per germline. The CDR3 covers 13 residues.

V and J are TRBV28 and TRBJ2-1; 7 positions match TRBD1. Unmatched junction bases numbered 4, after V lost 5 bases and J lost 9 bases. Looked up from germline, CDR1 is MDHEN and CDR2 is SYDVKM. This CDR3 is built from 12 residues. CDR3 residues: CASSTRGIEQFF. The CDR3, as DNA: TGTGCCAGCAGTACCAGGGGGATTGAGCAGTTCTTC.

The chain joins TRBV18 to TRBJ2-7; TRBD2 agrees at 8 bases. This CDR3 has 15 residues. The ends lost 4 bases at V and 3 bases at J; junction bases unmatched: 8. CDR1 KGHSH and CDR2 LQKENI come from the germline V gene. The CDR3 coding sequence is TGTGCCAGCTCACTTAGCGGGGACCGGGGCTACGAGCAGTACTTC. Its translation is CASSLSGDRGYEQYF.

This sequence joins TRBV28 and TRBJ1-1; D is unresolved. CDR3 length equals 14 residues. Germline-derived CDR1 and CDR2 are MDHEN and SYDVKM. Here the CDR3 DNA reads TGTGCGGCCTGCGAGGGAGCAGAAGACACTGAAGCTTTCTTT. It yields the protein CAACEGAEDTEAFF.

This chain joins TRBV7-9 and TRBJ2-1, with 12 bases matching TRBD2. The CDR3 runs to 18 residues. Losses at the gene ends were 5 bases for V and 4 bases for J; bases not matched to a gene: 12. Germline CDR1 SEHNR, CDR2 FQNEAQ (reference sequence). CDR3 sequence (DNA): TGTGCCAGCAGCCCTCCAGCTAGCGGGGGGGCCACGTACAATGAGCAGTTCTTC. It codes for CASSPPASGGATYNEQFF.

V and J are TRBV5-4 and TRBJ2-7; the match to TRBD1 covers 9 bases. The CDR3 runs to 15 residues. The J segment lost 3 bases and the V segment lost 0 bases, leaving 4 bases of the junction unmatched. Looked up from germline, CDR1 is SGHNT and CDR2 is YYREEE (reference sequence). The CDR3 sequence: CASSLASTGGYEQYF. CDR3 DNA sequence: TGTGCCAGCAGCTTGGCCTCGACAGGGGGCTACGAGCAGTACTTC.

The rearrangement links TRBV11-2 to TRBJ2-5; D perhaps matches TRBD2 (6 bases). V lost 4 bases and J lost 5, with 17 bases in between. CDR1 and CDR2 from the germline V gene are SGHAT and FQNNGV. This CDR3 comprises 15 residues. The DNA of the CDR3 is TGTGCCAGCAGCTCGTTTTGGGGGGTACAGGAGACCCAGTACTTC. This codes for CASSSFWGVQETQYF. The full variable domain, in which reference TRBV11-2 and TRBJ2-5 provide the parts outside the CDR3, is EAGVAQSPRYKIIEKRQSVAFWCNPISGHATLYWYQQILGQGPKLLIQFQNNGVVDDSQLPKDRFSAERLKGVDSTLKIQPAKLEDSAVYLCASSSFWGVQETQYFGPGTRLLVL.

J is TRBJ2-1 and V is TRBV4-3, with TRBD2 as a possible D gene (5 bases). Germline-derived CDR1 and CDR2 are LGHNA and YSLEER. V was trimmed by 4 bases and J by 3 bases, leaving 10 bases between them. The CDR3 has 14 amino acids. The CDR3 DNA sequence: TGCGCCAGCAGCCCGGGGTCCCTCTACAATGAGCAGTTCTTC. This codes for CASSPGSLYNEQFF.

This clone is a singleton in its sample. V and J are TRBV4-2 and TRBJ2-6; D possibly corresponds to TRBD1 (5 bases). The germline V and J ends were trimmed by 2 bases and 1 base, with 21 bases remaining between them. Germline V gene lookup returns CDR1 LGHNA and CDR2 YNFKEQ. The CDR3 loop spans 20 amino acids. CDR3 loop: CASSQSLVVRDLSGANVLTF. CDR3 DNA sequence: TGTGCCAGCAGCCAATCCTTAGTTGTCAGGGATCTTTCTGGGGCCAACGTCCTGACTTTC.

The genes are TRBV5-6 and TRBJ2-5; 9 bases are a match to TRBD1. Trimming at V came to 6 bases and at J to 4 bases, leaving 7 bases not matched to a gene. Germline V CDR1 and CDR2: SGHDT, YYEEEE. The CDR3 is made up of 14 amino acids. CDR3 sequence reads: CASNLGTGRETQYF. In DNA, the CDR3 is TGTGCCAGCAACCTTGGGACAGGGAGAGAGACCCAGTACTTC.

This clone came up a few times. This chain joins TRBV7-3 and TRBJ1-6, with a possible D match to TRBD1 (5 bases). The germline CDR1 and CDR2 sequences are SGHTA and FQGTGA. The CDR3 spans 14 residues. Trimming shortened V by 5 bases and J by 7 bases, and 12 bases separated the two germline ends. The CDR3 reads CASSQSGTNSPLHF. The CDR3 nucleotides read TGTGCCAGCAGCCAAAGTGGGACCAATTCACCCCTCCACTTT.